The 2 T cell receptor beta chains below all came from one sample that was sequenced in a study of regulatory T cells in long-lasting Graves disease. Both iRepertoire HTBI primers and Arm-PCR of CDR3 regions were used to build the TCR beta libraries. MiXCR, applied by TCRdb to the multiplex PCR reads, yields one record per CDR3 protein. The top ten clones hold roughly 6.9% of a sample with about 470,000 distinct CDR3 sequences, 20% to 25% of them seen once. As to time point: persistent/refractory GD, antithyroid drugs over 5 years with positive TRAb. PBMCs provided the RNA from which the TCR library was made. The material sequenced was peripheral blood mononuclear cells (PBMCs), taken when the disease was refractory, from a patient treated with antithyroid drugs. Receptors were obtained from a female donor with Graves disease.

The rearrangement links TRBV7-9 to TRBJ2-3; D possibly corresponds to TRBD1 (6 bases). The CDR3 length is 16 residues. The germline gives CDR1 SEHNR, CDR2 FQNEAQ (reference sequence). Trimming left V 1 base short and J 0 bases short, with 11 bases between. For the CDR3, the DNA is TGTGCCAGCAGCTTAGATTGGGGGCCAAGCACAGATACGCAGTATTTT. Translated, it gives CASSLDWGPSTDTQYF.

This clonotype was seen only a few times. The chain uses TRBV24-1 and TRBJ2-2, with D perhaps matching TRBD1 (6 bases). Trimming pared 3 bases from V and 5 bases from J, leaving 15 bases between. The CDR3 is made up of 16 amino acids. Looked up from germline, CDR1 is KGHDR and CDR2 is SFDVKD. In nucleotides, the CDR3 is TGTGCCACCAGTGATGTGACACAGGGTTGGACCGGGGAGCTGTTTTTT. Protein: CATSDVTQGWTGELFF.